This T cell receptor (beta chain) was obtained from a study of T cell responses to AZD1222 COVID-19 vaccine. Overall study context: Pooling covered second doses at about 4 or about 12 weeks. Study-level results: Reportedly, nearly half the spike-specific TCRs target unmutated variant regions. Spike regions recognized by vaccine-associated CD4 TCRs spanned the protein, led by 160-218 and 743-854. Clonal diversity was possibly underestimated, and white British individuals and females predominated among donors.

Concerning this clone: Its target is not known.

The CDR3 loop spans 15 amino acids. The germline CDR1 and CDR2 sequences are MDHEN and SYDVKM. V was pared by 4 bases and J by 0 bases, with 13 bases between. Profiled with immunoSEQ multiplex PCR; TCRdb holds only in-frame clones, not every one. The profile shows roughly 100,000 clones, about 85% of them singletons. The origin of this receptor is an adult in good health. The source material was peripheral blood, sampled on day 0 of AZD1222 vaccination. The chain joins TRBV28 to TRBJ2-7; D is possibly TRBD1 (6 bases). The CDR3 nucleotides read TGTGCCAGCAGTTCCGGCCTGACAGGCTCCTACGAGCAGTACTTC. It yields the protein CASSSGLTGSYEQYF.